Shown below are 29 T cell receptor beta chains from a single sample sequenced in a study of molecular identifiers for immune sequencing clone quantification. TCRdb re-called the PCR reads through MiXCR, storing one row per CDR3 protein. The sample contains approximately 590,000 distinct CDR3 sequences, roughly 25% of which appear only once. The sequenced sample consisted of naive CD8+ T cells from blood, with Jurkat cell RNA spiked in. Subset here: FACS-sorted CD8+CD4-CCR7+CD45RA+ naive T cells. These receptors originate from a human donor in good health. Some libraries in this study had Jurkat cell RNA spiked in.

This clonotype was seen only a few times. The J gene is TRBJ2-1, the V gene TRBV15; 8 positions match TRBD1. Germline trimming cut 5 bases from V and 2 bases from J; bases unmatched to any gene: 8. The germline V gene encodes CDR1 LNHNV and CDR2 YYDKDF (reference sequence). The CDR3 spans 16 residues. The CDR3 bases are TGTGCCACCAGCCAGAGAAGGACAGGGACCTACAATGAGCAGTTCTTC. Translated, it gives CATSQRRTGTYNEQFF.

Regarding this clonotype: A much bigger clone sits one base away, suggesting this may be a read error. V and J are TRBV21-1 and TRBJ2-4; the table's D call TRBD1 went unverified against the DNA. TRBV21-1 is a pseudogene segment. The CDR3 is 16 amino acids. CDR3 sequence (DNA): TGTACCAGCAGCAAACCCGGGAGGTTGTCCAAAAACATTCAGTACTTC. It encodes CTSSKPGRLSKNIQYF.

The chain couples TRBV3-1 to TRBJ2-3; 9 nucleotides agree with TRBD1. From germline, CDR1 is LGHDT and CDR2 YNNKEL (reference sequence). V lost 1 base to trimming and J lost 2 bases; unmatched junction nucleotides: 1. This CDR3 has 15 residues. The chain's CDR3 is CASSQGTGVTDTQYF. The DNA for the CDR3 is TGTGCCAGCAGCCAAGGGACAGGGGTCACAGATACGCAGTATTTT.

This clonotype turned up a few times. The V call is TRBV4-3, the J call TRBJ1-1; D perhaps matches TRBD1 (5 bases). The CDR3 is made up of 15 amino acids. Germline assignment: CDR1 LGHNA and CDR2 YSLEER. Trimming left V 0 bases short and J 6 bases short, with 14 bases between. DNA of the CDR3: TGCGCCAGCAGCCAAGACGGGACTGGGGTGTCTGAAGCTTTCTTT. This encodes CASSQDGTGVSEAFF.

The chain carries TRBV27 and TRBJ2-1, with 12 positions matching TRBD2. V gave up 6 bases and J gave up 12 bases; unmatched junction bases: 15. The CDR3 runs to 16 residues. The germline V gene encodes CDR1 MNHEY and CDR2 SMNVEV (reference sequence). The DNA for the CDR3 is TGTGCCAGCAGCGATACCGGGACTAGCGGGCTCTTAGGGCAGTTCTTC. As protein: CASSDTGTSGLLGQFF.

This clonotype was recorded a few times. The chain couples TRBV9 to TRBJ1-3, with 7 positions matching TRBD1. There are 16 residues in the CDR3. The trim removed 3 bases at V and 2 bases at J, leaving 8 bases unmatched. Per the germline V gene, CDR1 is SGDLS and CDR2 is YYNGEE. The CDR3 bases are TGTGCCAGCAGCGCACCCCGACAGGGTACTGGAAACACCATATATTTT. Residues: CASSAPRQGTGNTIYF.

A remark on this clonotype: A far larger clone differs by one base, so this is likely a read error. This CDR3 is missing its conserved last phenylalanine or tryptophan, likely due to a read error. The CDR3: CASSLGLYEQYI. CDR3 sequence (DNA): TGTGCCAGCAGTTTGGGACTCTACGAGCAGTACATC. The chain carries TRBV6-6 and TRBJ2-7, with a possible D match to TRBD2 (6 bases). CDR3 length: 12 amino acids. V was clipped by 4 bases and J by 3 bases, with 7 bases between them. The germline CDR1 and CDR2 sequences are MNHNY and SVGAGI (reference sequence).

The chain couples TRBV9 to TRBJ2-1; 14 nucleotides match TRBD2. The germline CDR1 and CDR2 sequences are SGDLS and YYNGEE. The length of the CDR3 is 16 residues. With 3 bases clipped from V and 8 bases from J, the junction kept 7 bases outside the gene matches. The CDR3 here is CASSEGLAGVMDEQFF. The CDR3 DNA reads TGTGCCAGCAGCGAGGGACTAGCGGGAGTGATGGATGAGCAGTTCTTC.

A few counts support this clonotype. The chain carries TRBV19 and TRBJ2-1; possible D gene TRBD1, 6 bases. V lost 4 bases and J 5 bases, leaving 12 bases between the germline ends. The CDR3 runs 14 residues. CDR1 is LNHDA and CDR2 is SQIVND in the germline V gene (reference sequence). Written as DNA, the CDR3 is TGTGCCAGTAGTACTCTTGGGACACACAATGAGCAGTTCTTC. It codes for CASSTLGTHNEQFF.

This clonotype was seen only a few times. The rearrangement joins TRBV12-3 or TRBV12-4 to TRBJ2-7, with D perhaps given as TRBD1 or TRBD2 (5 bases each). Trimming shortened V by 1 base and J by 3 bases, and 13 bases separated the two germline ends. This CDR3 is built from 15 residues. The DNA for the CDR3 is TGTGCCAGCAGTTTAGGGGACCTGGGGTTCTACGAGCAGTACTTC. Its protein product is CASSLGDLGFYEQYF.

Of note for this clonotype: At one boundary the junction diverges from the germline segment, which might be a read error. As DNA, the CDR3 is TGTGCCAGCTCTCGGACAGGAGACAACACCGGGGAGCCGTTTTTT. Its protein product is CASSRTGDNTGEPFF. This chain joins TRBV18 and TRBJ2-2; 7 nucleotides line up with TRBD1. Germline CDR1 reads KGHSH; CDR2 reads LQKENI. CDR3 length: 15 residues.

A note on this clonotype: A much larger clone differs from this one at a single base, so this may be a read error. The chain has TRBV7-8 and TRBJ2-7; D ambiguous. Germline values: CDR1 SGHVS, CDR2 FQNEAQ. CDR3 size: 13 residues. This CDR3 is CAGSFERTYEQYF. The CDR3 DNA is TGTGCCGGCAGCTTTGAGAGAACCTACGAGCAGTACTTC.

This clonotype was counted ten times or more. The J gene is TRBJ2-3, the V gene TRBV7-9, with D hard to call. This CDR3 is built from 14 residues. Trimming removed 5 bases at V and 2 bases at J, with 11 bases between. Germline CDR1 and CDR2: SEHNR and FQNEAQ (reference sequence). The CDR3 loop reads CASSGPPSTDTQYF. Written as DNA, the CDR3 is TGTGCCAGCAGCGGACCCCCATCCACAGATACGCAGTATTTT.

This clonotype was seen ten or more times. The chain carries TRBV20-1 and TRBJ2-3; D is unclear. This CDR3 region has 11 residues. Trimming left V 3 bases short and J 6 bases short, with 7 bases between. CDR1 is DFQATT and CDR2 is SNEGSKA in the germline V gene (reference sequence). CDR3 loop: CSASRSDTQYF. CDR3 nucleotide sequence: TGCAGTGCTAGTCGCTCGGATACGCAGTATTTT.

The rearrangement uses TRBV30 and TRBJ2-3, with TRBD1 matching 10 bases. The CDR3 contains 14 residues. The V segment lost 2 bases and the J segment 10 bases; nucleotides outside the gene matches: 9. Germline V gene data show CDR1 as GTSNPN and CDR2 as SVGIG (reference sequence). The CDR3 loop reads CAWSLTGGEDPQYF. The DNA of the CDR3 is TGTGCCTGGAGTTTGACAGGGGGCGAGGATCCGCAGTATTTT.

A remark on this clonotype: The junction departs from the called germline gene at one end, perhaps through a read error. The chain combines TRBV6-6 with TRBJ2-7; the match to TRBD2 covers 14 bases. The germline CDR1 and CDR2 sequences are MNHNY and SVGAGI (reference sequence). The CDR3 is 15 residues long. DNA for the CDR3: TGTGCCCGCAGCCCCGGGACTAGCGGGAGTTACGAGCAGTACTTC. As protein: CARSPGTSGSYEQYF.

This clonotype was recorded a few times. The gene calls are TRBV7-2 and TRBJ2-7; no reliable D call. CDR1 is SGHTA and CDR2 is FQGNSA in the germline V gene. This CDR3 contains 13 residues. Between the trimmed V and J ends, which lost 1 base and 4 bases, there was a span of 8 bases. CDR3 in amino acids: CASSLDAVYEQYF. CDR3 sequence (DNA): TGTGCCAGCAGCTTAGATGCAGTGTACGAGCAGTACTTC.

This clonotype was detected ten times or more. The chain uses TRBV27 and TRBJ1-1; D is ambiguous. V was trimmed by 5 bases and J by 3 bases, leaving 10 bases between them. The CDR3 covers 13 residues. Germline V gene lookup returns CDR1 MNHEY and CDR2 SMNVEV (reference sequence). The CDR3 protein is CASSPIEYTEAFF. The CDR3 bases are TGTGCCAGCAGTCCCATTGAGTACACTGAAGCTTTCTTT.

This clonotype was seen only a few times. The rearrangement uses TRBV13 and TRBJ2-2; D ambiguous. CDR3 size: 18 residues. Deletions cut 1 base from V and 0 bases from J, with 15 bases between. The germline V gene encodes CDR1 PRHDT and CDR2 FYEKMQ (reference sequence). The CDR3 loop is CASSLVSPEIANTGELFF. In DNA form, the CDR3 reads TGTGCCAGCAGCTTAGTATCACCAGAGATCGCGAACACCGGGGAGCTGTTTTTT.

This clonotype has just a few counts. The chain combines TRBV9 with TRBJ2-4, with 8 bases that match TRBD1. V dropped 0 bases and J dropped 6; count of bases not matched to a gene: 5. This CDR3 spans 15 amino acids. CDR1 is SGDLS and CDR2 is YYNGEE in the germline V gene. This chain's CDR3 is CASSVEGTGGNIQYF. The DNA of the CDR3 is TGTGCCAGCAGCGTAGAAGGGACAGGCGGAAACATTCAGTACTTC. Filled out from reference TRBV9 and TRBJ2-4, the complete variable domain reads DSGVTQTPKHLITATGQRVTLRCSPRSGDLSVYWYQQSLDQGLQFLIQYYNGEERAKGNILERFSAQQFPDLHSELNLSSLELGDSALYFCASSVEGTGGNIQYFGAGTRLSVL.

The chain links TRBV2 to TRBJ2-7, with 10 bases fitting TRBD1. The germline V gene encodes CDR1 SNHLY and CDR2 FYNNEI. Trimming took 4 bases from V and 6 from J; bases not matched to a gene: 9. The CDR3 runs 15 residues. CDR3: CASSATGTGVCEQYF. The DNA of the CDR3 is TGTGCCAGCAGTGCTACCGGGACAGGGGTCTGCGAGCAGTACTTC. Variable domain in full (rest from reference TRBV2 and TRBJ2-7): EPEVTQTPSHQVTQMGQEVILRCVPISNHLYFYWYRQILGQKVEFLVSFYNNEISEKSEIFDDQFSVERPDGSNFTLKIRSTKLEDSAMYFCASSATGTGVCEQYFGPGTRLTVT.

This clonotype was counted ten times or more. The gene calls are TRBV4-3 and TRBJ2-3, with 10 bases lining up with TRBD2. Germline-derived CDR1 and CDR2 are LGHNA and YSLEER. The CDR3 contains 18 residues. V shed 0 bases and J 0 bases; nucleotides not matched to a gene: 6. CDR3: CASSQDRSSGGSTDTQYF. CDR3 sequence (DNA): TGCGCCAGCAGCCAAGATCGGTCTAGCGGGGGTAGCACAGATACGCAGTATTTT.

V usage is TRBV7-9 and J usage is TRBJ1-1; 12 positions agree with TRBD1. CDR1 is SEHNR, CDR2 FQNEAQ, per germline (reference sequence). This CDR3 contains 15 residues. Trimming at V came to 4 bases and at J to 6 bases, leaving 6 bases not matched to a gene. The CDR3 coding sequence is TGTGCCAGCAGCTCAACCGGGACAGGGGGCTCTGAAGCTTTCTTT. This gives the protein CASSSTGTGGSEAFF.

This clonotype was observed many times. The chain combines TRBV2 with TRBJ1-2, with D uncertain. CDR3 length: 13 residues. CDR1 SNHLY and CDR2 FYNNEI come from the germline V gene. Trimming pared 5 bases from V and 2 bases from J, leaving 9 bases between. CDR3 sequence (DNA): TGTGCCAGCAGTAACGCCAGAAACTATGGCTACACCTTC. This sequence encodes CASSNARNYGYTF.

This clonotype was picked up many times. CDR3 coding DNA: TGTGCCAGCAGTTATTCCCACAGGGACTCCTACGAGCAGTACTTC. Its protein product is CASSYSHRDSYEQYF. The V gene is TRBV6-5, the J gene TRBJ2-7; tentative D call: TRBD1 (6 bases). The CDR3 loop spans 15 amino acids. The germline V and J ends were trimmed by 3 bases and 0 bases, with 12 bases remaining between them. CDR1 is MNHEY and CDR2 is SVGAGI in the germline V gene.

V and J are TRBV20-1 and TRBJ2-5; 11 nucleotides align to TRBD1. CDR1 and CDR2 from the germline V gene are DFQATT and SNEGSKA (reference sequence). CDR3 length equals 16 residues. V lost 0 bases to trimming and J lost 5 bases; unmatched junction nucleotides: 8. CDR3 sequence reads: CSARDPDRGQWETQYF. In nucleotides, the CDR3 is TGCAGTGCTAGAGATCCGGACAGGGGGCAATGGGAGACCCAGTACTTC.

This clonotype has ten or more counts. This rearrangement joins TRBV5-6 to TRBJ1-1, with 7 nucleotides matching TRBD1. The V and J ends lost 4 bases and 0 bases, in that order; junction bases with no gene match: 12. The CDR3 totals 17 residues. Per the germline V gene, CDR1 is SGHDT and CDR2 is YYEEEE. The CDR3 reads CASSPGIRGLMNTEAFF. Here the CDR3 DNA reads TGTGCCAGCAGCCCAGGCATTAGGGGGCTCATGAACACTGAAGCTTTCTTT. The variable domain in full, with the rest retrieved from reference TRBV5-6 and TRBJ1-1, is DAGVTQSPTHLIKTRGQQVTLRCSPKSGHDTVSWYQQALGQGPQFIFQYYEEEERQRGNFPDRFSGHQFPNYSSELNVNALLLGDSALYLCASSPGIRGLMNTEAFFGQGTRLTVV.

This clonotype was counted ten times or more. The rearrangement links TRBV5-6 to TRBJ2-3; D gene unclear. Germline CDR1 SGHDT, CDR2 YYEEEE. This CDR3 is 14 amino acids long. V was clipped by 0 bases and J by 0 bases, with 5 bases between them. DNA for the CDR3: TGTGCCAGCAGCTTGGCCAGAAGCACAGATACGCAGTATTTT. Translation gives CASSLARSTDTQYF. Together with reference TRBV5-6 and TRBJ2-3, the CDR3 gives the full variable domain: DAGVTQSPTHLIKTRGQQVTLRCSPKSGHDTVSWYQQALGQGPQFIFQYYEEEERQRGNFPDRFSGHQFPNYSSELNVNALLLGDSALYLCASSLARSTDTQYFGPGTRLTVL.

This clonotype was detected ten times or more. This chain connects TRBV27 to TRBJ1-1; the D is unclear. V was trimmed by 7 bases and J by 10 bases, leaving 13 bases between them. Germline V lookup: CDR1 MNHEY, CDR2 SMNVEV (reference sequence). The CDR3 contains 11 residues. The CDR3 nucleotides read TGTGCCAGCAAGGACTACCTTGGAGCTTTCTTT. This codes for CASKDYLGAFF.